This TCR beta chain comes out of a study of early T cells in non-severe SARS-CoV-2 infection. On the study more broadly: Sequencing used unsorted whole-blood bulk RNA, so chains lack pairing. Study-wide findings and caveats: There was a bias toward anti-spike CD8 responses in VDJdb matching, which missed private and CD4 specificities.

At least ten counts were recorded for this clonotype. The target antigen is unknown. The TCR library protocol was used to attach unique molecular identifiers. These identifiers were attached to individual cDNA molecules. TCRdb analysed the 5' RACE reads with MiXCR anew, one entry per CDR3 protein. The sample carries approximately 76,000 distinct CDR3 sequences, around 11% recorded once. V shed 9 bases, J shed 2 bases, and the junction held 13 bases outside the gene matches. The V gene's germline CDR1 is MNHEY and CDR2 SMNVEV (reference sequence). This CDR3 region has 17 residues. This sequence originates from an adult who was a healthcare worker with PCR-confirmed SARS-CoV-2 infection or an uninfected control (not recorded which). The chain carries TRBV27 and TRBJ1-5, with 10 bases identical to TRBD1. The sequenced sample was whole blood. The CDR3 sequence: CARPRGQGPVRNQPQHF. The CDR3 region has the DNA TGTGCCAGACCCCGGGGACAGGGGCCTGTGCGCAATCAGCCCCAGCATTTT.